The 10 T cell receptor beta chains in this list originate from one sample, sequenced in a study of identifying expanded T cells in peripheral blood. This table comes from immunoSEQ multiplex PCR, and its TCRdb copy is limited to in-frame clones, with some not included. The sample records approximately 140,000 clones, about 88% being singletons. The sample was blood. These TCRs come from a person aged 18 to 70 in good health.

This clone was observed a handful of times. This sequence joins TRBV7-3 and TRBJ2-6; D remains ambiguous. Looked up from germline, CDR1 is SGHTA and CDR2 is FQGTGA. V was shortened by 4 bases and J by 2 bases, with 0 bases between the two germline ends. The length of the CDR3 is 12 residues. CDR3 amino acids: CASSSGANVLTF. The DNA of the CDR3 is TGTGCCAGCAGCTCTGGGGCCAACGTCCTGACTTTC.

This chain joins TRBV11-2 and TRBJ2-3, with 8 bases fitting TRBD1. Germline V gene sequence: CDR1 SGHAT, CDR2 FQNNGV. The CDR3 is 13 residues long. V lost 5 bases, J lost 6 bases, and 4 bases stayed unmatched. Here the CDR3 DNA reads TGTGCCAGCAGCGAGACAGGGGCGGATACGCAGTATTTT. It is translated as CASSETGADTQYF.

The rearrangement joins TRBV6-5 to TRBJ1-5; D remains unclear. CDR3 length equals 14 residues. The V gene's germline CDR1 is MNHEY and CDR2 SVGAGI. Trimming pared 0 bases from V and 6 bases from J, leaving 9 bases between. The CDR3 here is CASSYSKGSQPQHF. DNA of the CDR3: TGTGCCAGCAGTTACTCTAAAGGGTCTCAGCCCCAGCATTTT.

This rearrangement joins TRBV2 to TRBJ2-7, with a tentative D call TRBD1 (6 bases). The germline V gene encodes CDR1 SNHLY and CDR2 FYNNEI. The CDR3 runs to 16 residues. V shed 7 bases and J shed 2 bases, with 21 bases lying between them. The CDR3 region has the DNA TGTGCCAGCACCGAATCTACAGGGAGACAAACCTACGAGCAGTACTTC. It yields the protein CASTESTGRQTYEQYF.

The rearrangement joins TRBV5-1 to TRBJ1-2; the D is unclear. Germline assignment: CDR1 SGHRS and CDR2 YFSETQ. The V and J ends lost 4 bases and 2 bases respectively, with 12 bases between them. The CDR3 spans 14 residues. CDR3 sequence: CASSPNKVNYGYTF. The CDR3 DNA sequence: TGCGCCAGCAGCCCAAACAAAGTCAACTATGGCTACACCTTC.

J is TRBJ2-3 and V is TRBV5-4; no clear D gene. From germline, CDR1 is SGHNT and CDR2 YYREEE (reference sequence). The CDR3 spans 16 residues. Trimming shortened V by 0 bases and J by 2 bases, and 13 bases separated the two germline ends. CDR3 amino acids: CASSLGLGGPTDTQYF. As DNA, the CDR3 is TGTGCCAGCAGCTTGGGGCTAGGTGGACCCACAGATACGCAGTATTTT.

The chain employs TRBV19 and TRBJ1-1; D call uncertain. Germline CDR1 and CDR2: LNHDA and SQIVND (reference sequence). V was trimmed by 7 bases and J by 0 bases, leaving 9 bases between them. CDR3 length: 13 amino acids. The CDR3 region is CASKSAMNTEAFF. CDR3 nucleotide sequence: TGTGCCAGTAAATCAGCAATGAACACTGAAGCTTTCTTT.

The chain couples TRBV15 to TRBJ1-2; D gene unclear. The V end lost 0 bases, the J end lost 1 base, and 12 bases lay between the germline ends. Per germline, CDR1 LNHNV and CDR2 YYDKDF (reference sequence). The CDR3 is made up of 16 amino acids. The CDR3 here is CATSRDRPGLNYGYTF. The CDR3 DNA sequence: TGTGCCACCAGCAGAGATCGTCCAGGACTTAACTATGGCTACACCTTC.

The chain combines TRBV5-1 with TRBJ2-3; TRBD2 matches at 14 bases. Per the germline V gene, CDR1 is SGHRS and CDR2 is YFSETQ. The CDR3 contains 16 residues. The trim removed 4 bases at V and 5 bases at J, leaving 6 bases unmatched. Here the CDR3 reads CASSPGLAGDIDTQYF. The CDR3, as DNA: TGCGCCAGCAGCCCGGGACTAGCGGGAGACATAGATACGCAGTATTTT.

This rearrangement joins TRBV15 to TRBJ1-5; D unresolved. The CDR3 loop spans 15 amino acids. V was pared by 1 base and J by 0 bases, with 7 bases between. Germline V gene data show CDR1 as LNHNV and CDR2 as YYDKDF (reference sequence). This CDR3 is CATSRGRYSNQPQHF. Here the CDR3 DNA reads TGTGCCACCAGCAGAGGTCGTTATAGCAATCAGCCCCAGCATTTT.